This TCR beta chain is drawn from a study of shared clonotypes between healthy human individuals. CD45RO negativity and positive selection for CCR7 defined naive CD8 cells, a population that excluded terminally differentiated effector memory CD45RA+ cells. V shed 9 bases and J 3 bases; nucleotides not matched to a gene: 4. The germline V gene has CDR1 ENHRY and CDR2 SYGVKD. The CDR3 extends over 14 amino acids. The test was conducted at deep level. Assay: immunoSEQ multiplex PCR; the TCRdb copy retains only in-frame clones and omits some. The sample lists around 580,000 clones; roughly 98% were seen once. In regard to this clone: Other DNA sequences in this sample translate to the same CDR3.

Sequencing was done on a sample of naive CD8+ T cells sorted from blood. This TCR derives from a man aged 30 to 45 in good health. The gene calls are TRBV10-3 and TRBJ2-1; 11 bases match TRBD1. CDR3: CAISGQGVYNEQFF. The CDR3 nucleotides read TGTGCCATATCGGGACAGGGGGTCTACAATGAGCAGTTCTTC.